This TCR beta chain was captured by sequencing in a study of technical replicates of blood from several donors. Trimming left V 0 bases short and J 3 bases short, with 7 bases between. The CDR3 extends over 15 amino acids. Germline CDR1 is SGHKS and CDR2 is YYEKEE (reference sequence). The method was immunoSEQ multiplex PCR; TCRdb's version includes in-frame clones alone and lacks a portion of them. This table has 55,000 to 60,000 clones, just over 90% appearing once. Sequencing input: PBMCs. The TCR sequence derives from a human donor in good health. Some clones in this sample may be carry-over from other donors' samples. The rearrangement links TRBV5-5 to TRBJ1-6; D gene uncertain. The CDR3 nucleotides read TGTGCCAGCAGCTTGGGTGCTAGCTATAATTCACCCCTCCACTTT. It is translated as CASSLGASYNSPLHF. The variable domain in full, completed from reference TRBV5-5 and TRBJ1-6, reads DAGVTQSPTHLIKTRGQQVTLRCSPISGHKSVSWYQQVLGQGPQFIFQYYEKEERGRGNFPDRFSARQFPNYSSELNVNALLLGDSALYLCASSLGASYNSPLHFGNGTRLTVT.